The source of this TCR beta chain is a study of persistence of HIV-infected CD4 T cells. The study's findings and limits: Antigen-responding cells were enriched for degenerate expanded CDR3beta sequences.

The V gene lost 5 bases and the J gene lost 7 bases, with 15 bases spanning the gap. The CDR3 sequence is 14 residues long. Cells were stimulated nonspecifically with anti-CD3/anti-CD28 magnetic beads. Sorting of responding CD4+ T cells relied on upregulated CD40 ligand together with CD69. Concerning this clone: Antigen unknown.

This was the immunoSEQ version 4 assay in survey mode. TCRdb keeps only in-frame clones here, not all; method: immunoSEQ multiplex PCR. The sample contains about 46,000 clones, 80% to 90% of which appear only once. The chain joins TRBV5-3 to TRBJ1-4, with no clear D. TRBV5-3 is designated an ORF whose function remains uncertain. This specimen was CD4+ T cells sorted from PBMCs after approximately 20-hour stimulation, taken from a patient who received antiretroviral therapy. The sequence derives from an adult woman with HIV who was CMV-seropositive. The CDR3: CARRPGGRLEKLFF. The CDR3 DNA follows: TGTGCCAGAAGACCTGGCGGACGCCTTGAAAAACTGTTTTTT.